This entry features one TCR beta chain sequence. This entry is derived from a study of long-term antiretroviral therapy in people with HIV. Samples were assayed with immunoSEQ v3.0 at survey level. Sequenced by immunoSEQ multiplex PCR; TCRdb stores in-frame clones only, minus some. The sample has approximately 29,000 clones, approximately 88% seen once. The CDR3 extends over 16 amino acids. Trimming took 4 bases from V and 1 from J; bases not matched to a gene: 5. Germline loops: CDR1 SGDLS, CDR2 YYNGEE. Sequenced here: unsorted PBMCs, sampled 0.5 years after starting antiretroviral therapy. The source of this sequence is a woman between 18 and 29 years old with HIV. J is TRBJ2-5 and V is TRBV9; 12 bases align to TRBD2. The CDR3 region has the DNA TGTGCCAGCAGCAAACTAGCGGGAGGTTCCCAAGAGACCCAGTACTTC. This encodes CASSKLAGGSQETQYF.